What follows is one TCR beta chain and its context. Produced via immunoSEQ multiplex PCR; TCRdb's table is partial and in-frame only. The table lists tens of thousands of clones, 80% to 90% of them singletons, with 3.5% to 5% in the top ten. Healthy donors had no documented immune events, such as infections, while sampled. This sample was included in a study of identifying expanded T cells in peripheral blood. This receptor was identified in a person aged 18 to 70 in good health. The source material was blood.

CDR3 sequence (DNA): TGTGCCAGCAGCCGGACGGTGAGCTCCTACAATGAGCAGTTCTTC. Protein product: CASSRTVSSYNEQFF. This sequence joins TRBV11-3 and TRBJ2-1; D gene ambiguous. V shed 5 bases and J shed 0 bases, with 11 bases lying between them. The CDR3 spans 15 residues. CDR1 is SGHNT, CDR2 YENEEA, per germline.